This section outlines one T cell receptor (beta chain) sequence together with its context. The sample originates from a study of T cell responses to AZD1222 COVID-19 vaccine. The CDR3 is 15 amino acids. Germline V gives CDR1 MDHEN, CDR2 SYDVKM. Trimming removed 3 bases at V and 0 bases at J, with 9 bases between. TCRdb's copy holds only in-frame clones and misses some; the assay was immunoSEQ multiplex PCR. The data hold roughly 150,000 clones, with nearly 95% observed a single time. This chain uses TRBV28 with TRBJ2-1; D gene uncertain. This specimen was peripheral blood, taken on day 0 of AZD1222 vaccination. The TCR originated in an adult in good health. The CDR3 spells CASSFGGPSYNEQFF. CDR3 coding DNA: TGTGCCAGCAGTTTCGGCGGCCCCTCCTACAATGAGCAGTTCTTC.